This T cell receptor (beta chain) was captured by sequencing in a study of response to subunit inactivated influenza vaccine. Overall study results and limits: It was the authors' suggestion that each seasonal influenza vaccination recruits few new T cells.

The germline CDR1 and CDR2 sequences are SGHVS and FNYEAQ. The CDR3 runs to 15 residues. The V gene lost 5 bases and the J gene lost 0 bases, with 10 bases spanning the gap. TCRdb reprocessed the RT-PCR reads via MiXCR and lists one record per CDR3 protein. The data contain 750,000 to 850,000 distinct CDR3 sequences, about 18% of them singletons. For this clonotype: Its specificity is unknown.

The sequence was collected from a man aged 50-60 years who received an inactivated influenza vaccine. This material consisted of PBMCs from blood, taken approximately 5 days after vaccination. The chain employs TRBV7-6 and TRBJ2-2; D possibly corresponds to TRBD1 (6 bases). DNA for the CDR3: TGTGCCAGCAGCACGGGACATTCGAACACCGGGGAGCTGTTTTTT. Protein sequence: CASSTGHSNTGELFF.